This is a list of T cell receptor beta chains from one sample in a study of blood T cell repertoires in COVID-19. The assay was immunoSEQ multiplex PCR, and TCRdb's table has in-frame clones only and misses some. The table lists 89,000 or so clones, about 95% of them singletons. The material sequenced was peripheral blood. The receptors here all came from a human donor with active COVID-19. The donor label of this sample is uncertain. Both conserved end residues are part of each CDR3. The order of the fields is V gene, clone size, CDR3 length, J gene, D gene, CDR3 DNA, CDR3 protein. D genes are given only for firm matches. Size tells how often a clone was seen (once, few, many) or the class of an expanded clone, and some rows leave it out.

V gene: TRBV28
clone size: -
CDR3 length: 15
J gene: TRBJ1-6
D gene: -
CDR3 DNA: TGTGCCAGCAGTTTAGTAGGCCAGGGTAACTCACCCCTCCACTTT
CDR3 protein: CASSLVGQGNSPLHF

V gene: TRBV4-3
clone size: -
CDR3 length: 17
J gene: TRBJ1-5
D gene: TRBD1
CDR3 DNA: TGCGCCAGCAGCCAAAGGATAGGGACAGTGTACAATCAGCCCCAGCATTTT
CDR3 protein: CASSQRIGTVYNQPQHF

V gene: TRBV5-1
clone size: -
CDR3 length: 17
J gene: TRBJ2-3
D gene: TRBD2
CDR3 DNA: TGCGCCAGCAGCTTGCGGGGACTAGCGGGAGGCACAGATACGCAGTATTTT
CDR3 protein: CASSLRGLAGGTDTQYF

V gene: TRBV5-1
clone size: -
CDR3 length: 16
J gene: TRBJ1-1
D gene: -
CDR3 DNA: TGCGCCAGCAGCTTGGCAGAGGGCCTGTTAGGCACTGAAGCTTTCTTT
CDR3 protein: CASSLAEGLLGTEAFF

V gene: TRBV4-3
clone size: -
CDR3 length: 13
J gene: TRBJ2-1
D gene: TRBD1
CDR3 DNA: TGCGCCAGCAGCCACAATTCCGGGACAGAACAGTTCTTC
CDR3 protein: CASSHNSGTEQFF

V gene: TRBV10-3
clone size: few
CDR3 length: 14
J gene: TRBJ2-7
D gene: -
CDR3 DNA: TGTGCCATCAGTGACGAGCAGGCGCTCTACGAGCAGTACTTC
CDR3 protein: CAISDEQALYEQYF

V gene: TRBV2
clone size: -
CDR3 length: 13
J gene: TRBJ1-2
D gene: TRBD1
CDR3 DNA: TGTGCCAGCAGTGCAGGGGGCATCTATGGCTACACCTTC
CDR3 protein: CASSAGGIYGYTF

V gene: TRBV3-1/TRBV3-2
clone size: -
CDR3 length: 14
J gene: TRBJ1-4
D gene: TRBD1
CDR3 DNA: TGTGCCAGCAGCCAACAGGGCAGGGGGGAAAAACTGTTTTTT
CDR3 protein: CASSQQGRGEKLFF

V gene: TRBV7-9
clone size: -
CDR3 length: 15
J gene: TRBJ1-4
D gene: TRBD1
CDR3 DNA: TGTGCCAGCAGCACGCAACAGGGGGTCGGGGAAAAACTGTTTTTT
CDR3 protein: CASSTQQGVGEKLFF

V gene: TRBV5-5
clone size: -
CDR3 length: 14
J gene: TRBJ1-1
D gene: -
CDR3 DNA: TGTGCCAGCAGCTTGTGGCAGGGAAGCACTGAAGCTTTCTTT
CDR3 protein: CASSLWQGSTEAFF

V gene: TRBV2
clone size: -
CDR3 length: 13
J gene: TRBJ2-5
D gene: -
CDR3 DNA: TGTGCCAGCACTAGGACTGGAAAAGAGACCCAGTACTTC
CDR3 protein: CASTRTGKETQYF

V gene: TRBV5-4
clone size: -
CDR3 length: 16
J gene: TRBJ1-1
D gene: TRBD1
CDR3 DNA: TGTGCCAGCAGCTCCCCGGGACAGTTCATGAACACTGAAGCTTTCTTT
CDR3 protein: CASSSPGQFMNTEAFF

V gene: TRBV6-1
clone size: -
CDR3 length: 13
J gene: TRBJ2-7
D gene: -
CDR3 DNA: TGTGCCAGCAGTGAATTGGACAGCTACGAGCAGTACTTC
CDR3 protein: CASSELDSYEQYF